This is a list of T cell receptor beta chains from one sample in a study of STAT3 mutations in large granular lymphocyte leukemia. Clones were read by immunoSEQ multiplex PCR, and TCRdb kept only the in-frame ones, dropping some. The repertoire has almost 25,000 clones, roughly 93% of them found once; the top ten carry more than 6%. Sequencing was carried out using peripheral blood mononuclear cells. These receptors were collected from a man in his forties with T-cell large granular lymphocyte leukemia. Some clones in this sample may be carry-over from other donors' samples. CDR3s include the opening cysteine and the closing phenylalanine or tryptophan. The order of the fields is CDR3 length, J gene, V gene, CDR3 protein.

16 TRBJ1-2 TRBV6-6 CASSYGVRFPGYGYTF
13 TRBJ1-1 TRBV12-5 CASAPAGGTEAFF
16 TRBJ1-5 TRBV18 CASSLAGTGGNQPQHF
13 TRBJ1-3 TRBV9 CASSPPLSNTIYF
14 TRBJ2-7 TRBV6-5 CASSPDYARDEQYF
15 TRBJ1-2 TRBV5-1 CASSFGRVDPHGYTF
16 TRBJ2-2 TRBV27 CASSLSGQGNTGELFF
17 TRBJ2-6 TRBV27 CASSLPIGGPGANVLTF
14 TRBJ1-4 TRBV5-1 CASSLLATNEKLFF
14 TRBJ1-6 TRBV30 CAWSGQGDNSPLHF
13 TRBJ2-1 TRBV30 CAWHRDNYNEQFF
13 TRBJ1-1 TRBV7-9 CASSLGGGTEAFF
15 TRBJ1-4 TRBV7-9 CASSLEGTANEKLFF
14 TRBJ2-7 TRBV28 CASRGGLAAYEQYF
14 TRBJ2-7 TRBV7-9 CASSLRPDSYEQYF
15 TRBJ2-2 TRBV6-6 CASLPSGGGAGELFF
16 TRBJ1-2 TRBV9 CASSVAPGGRNYGYTF
14 TRBJ1-6 TRBV19 CASSPDRGHSPLHF
16 TRBJ2-1 TRBV18 CASSPLSTAPYNEQFF
14 TRBJ1-3 TRBV9 CASSVGARGNTIYF
13 TRBJ1-1 TRBV29-1 CSVEAGLFTEAFF
13 TRBJ2-7 TRBV7-9 CASSPSGWDEQYF
15 TRBJ1-2 TRBV6-5 CASSYSSGSNYGYTF
15 TRBJ1-3 TRBV4-3 CASSAGAGLGNTIYF
17 TRBJ1-3 TRBV11-2 CASSSRPDRGAGNTIYF
16 TRBJ1-4 TRBV5-1 CASSLGVSATNEKLFF
13 TRBJ1-2 TRBV7-9 CASSLDGGGGYTF
14 TRBJ1-1 TRBV30 CAWSAIRPDTEAFF
14 TRBJ2-7 TRBV28 CASSSGTGFDEQYF
15 TRBJ1-1 TRBV5-4 CASSPGQGRNTEAFF
15 TRBJ1-1 TRBV5-1 CASSLVEEGSTEAFF
13 TRBJ2-1 TRBV7-9 CASSLAGGNEQFF
15 TRBJ2-3 TRBV2 CASNRLGPSTDTQYF
13 TRBJ2-3 TRBV7-9 CARGVSSTDTQYF
14 TRBJ1-5 TRBV2 CASSDRGPNQPQHF
14 TRBJ2-7 TRBV29-1 CSVGGHRGSYEQYF
16 TRBJ1-1 TRBV7-8 CASSFQPGQRNTEAFF
14 TRBJ1-2 TRBV6-6 CASSYSGGDGGYTF
14 TRBJ2-7 TRBV7-2 CASSLAQTGYEQYF
17 TRBJ2-1 TRBV9 CASSVEDGESSYNEQFF
16 TRBJ2-1 TRBV9 CASSVEGQGARNEQFF
15 TRBJ1-2 TRBV27 CASSLGGGGVYGYTF
13 TRBJ2-7 TRBV30 CAWSTKVSYEQYF
12 TRBJ1-2 TRBV6-1 CASSGGSYGYTF
15 TRBJ2-3 TRBV5-1 CASSTSGTGGDTQYF
15 TRBJ2-7 TRBV18 CASSPGLAGFDEQYF
16 TRBJ2-4 TRBV29-1 CSVTGLAGVYENIQYF
14 TRBJ2-7 TRBV6-5 CASSYSVGTYEQYF
15 TRBJ1-1 TRBV5-1 CASSLRTGRNTEAFF
15 TRBJ2-2 TRBV5-1 CASSWDRGSTGELFF